The present T cell receptor beta chain was sequenced within a study of T cells in Graves' hyperthyroidism and ophthalmopathy. Whole-study results and caveats: In the analysis, a 13 V-J model separated ophthalmopathy from stable hyperthyroidism.

RNA transcripts were the template for amplifying TCR beta CDR3 regions. An initial round of RT-PCR targeting the TCR CDR3 relied on the HTBI primer set. TCRdb re-derived calls from the multiplex PCR reads in MiXCR, one entry per CDR3 protein. The sample has about 360,000 distinct CDR3 sequences; approximately 13% are singletons. The V end was cut by 4 bases, the J end by 3 bases, with 16 bases between. Germline V gene data show CDR1 as SGHRS and CDR2 as YFSETQ. The CDR3 is 15 residues long. This clonotype has at least ten counts. Its antigen remains unknown. This TCR derives from a woman under 30 with Graves' hyperthyroidism. Material: blood. The chain joins TRBV5-1 to TRBJ2-5, with a weak D call TRBD2 (5 bases). CDR3 coding DNA: TGCGCCAGCAGCGCCGCTAGCTATAAAGAAGAGACCCAGTACTTC. This gives the protein CASSAASYKEETQYF.